This T cell receptor beta chain is from a study of T-cell memory formation after mild COVID-19. CDR3 length: 14 amino acids. CDR1 is SGHTA, CDR2 FQGNSA, per germline. Deletions cut 5 bases from V and 5 bases from J, with 15 bases between. Worth noting for this clonotype: Its matching antigen is unknown.

Amplification by 5'RACE using constant-segment primers produced TCR alpha and TCR beta cDNA libraries that carried sample barcodes and UMIs. TCRdb itself ran the 5' RACE reads through MiXCR, one entry per CDR3 protein. The data hold 180,000 or so distinct CDR3 sequences, with under 14% observed a single time. General study results and limits: There was no confirmation that second-wave clones peaking on day 37 were SARS-CoV-2 specific. Later expanders leaned CD4+, whereas day 15 to 85 contracting clones were balanced CD4/CD8.

Input material: PBMCs or a T cell subset sorted from them (not recorded which). This rearrangement joins TRBV7-2 to TRBJ2-5, with D possibly TRBD1 on 6 matching bases. The clonotype comes from a man aged 18 to 29 who had mild COVID-19 (a few samples of this study predate the infection). Cell type and time point are not known. CDR3 sequence (DNA): TGTGCCAGCAGCCGCGGCGGAGGACAGGAGACCCAGTACTTC. Translated: CASSRGGGQETQYF.